This T cell receptor beta chain is drawn from a study of blood T cell repertoires in COVID-19. Study summary: Collection of acute and convalescent COVID-19 samples took place in the United States, Italy and Spain.

The study assigned cohorts using participant-reported clinical history. The CDR3 loop spans 16 amino acids. V lost 6 bases to trimming and J lost 3 bases; unmatched junction nucleotides: 12. Germline CDR1 is WSHSY and CDR2 is SAAADI. Original analysis: For nucleated cells, counts were estimated from reference gene primer amplification. Produced via immunoSEQ multiplex PCR; TCRdb's table is partial and in-frame only. V, J and clone size reflect that table, while D and trimming were determined from the DNA. The data hold some 300,000 clones, with 85% to 90% observed a single time. This clone came up a few times.

This receptor was identified in a woman between 18 and 29 years old with acute COVID-19. The rearrangement uses TRBV10-2 and TRBJ2-7; 9 bases fit TRBD2. The sample consisted of PBMCs or T cells enriched from blood (not recorded which). CDR3 bases: TGCGCCAGCAGGGTGGCCATGGGACTAGCCGACTACGAGCAGTACTTC. This encodes CASRVAMGLADYEQYF.